The source of this T cell receptor beta chain is a study of control samples from healthy donors and cancer patients. Profiling relied on immunoSEQ multiplex PCR, and the TCRdb table lists in-frame clones only, not all of them. Its table records roughly 200,000 clones. The sequence was obtained from a woman aged 25 to 39 in good health. Input material: blood.

The CDR3, as DNA: TGTGCCAGCAGTCAATTACTGTGGGCTAACTATGGCTACACCTTC. Encoded protein: CASSQLLWANYGYTF. The chain is built from TRBV28 and TRBJ1-2; D call uncertain. Trimming removed 5 bases from V and 0 bases from J, with 13 bases in between. CDR3 length equals 15 residues. Germline V gene sequence: CDR1 MDHEN, CDR2 SYDVKM.